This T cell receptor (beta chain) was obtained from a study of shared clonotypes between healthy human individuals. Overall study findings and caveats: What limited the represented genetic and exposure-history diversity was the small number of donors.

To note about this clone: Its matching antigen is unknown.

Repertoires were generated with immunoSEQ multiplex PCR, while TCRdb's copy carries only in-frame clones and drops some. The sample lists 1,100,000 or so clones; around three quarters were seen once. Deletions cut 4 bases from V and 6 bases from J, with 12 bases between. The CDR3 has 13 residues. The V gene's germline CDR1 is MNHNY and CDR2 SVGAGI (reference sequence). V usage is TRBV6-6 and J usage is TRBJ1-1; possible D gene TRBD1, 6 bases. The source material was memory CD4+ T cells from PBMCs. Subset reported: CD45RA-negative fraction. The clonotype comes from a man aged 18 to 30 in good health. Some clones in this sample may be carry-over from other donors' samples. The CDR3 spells CASSFRGLSEAFF. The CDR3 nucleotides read TGTGCCAGCAGTTTTCGGGGGCTCTCTGAAGCTTTCTTT.